These T cell receptor beta chains were read from a single sample in a study of blood T cell repertoires in COVID-19. Assay: immunoSEQ multiplex PCR; the TCRdb copy retains only in-frame clones and omits some. This repertoire shows roughly 400,000 clones, more than 70% found once; its top ten account for roughly 1.4%. Sequenced sample: PBMCs or T cells enriched from blood (not recorded which). These TCRs come from a woman aged 18-35 years who had been exposed to COVID-19. The CDR3 runs from the conserved cysteine through the conserved F or W. Each record gives: clone size, D gene, J gene, V gene, CDR3 protein, CDR3 DNA. The D gene is left open where the match is weak. Clone size, where shown, is once, few, many, or a class for clones that have expanded.

>-|-|TRBJ1-3|TRBV4-3
CASSQDAVLSSGNTIYF
TGCGCCAGCAGCCAAGATGCCGTACTGAGCTCTGGAAACACCATATATTTT
>-|TRBD1|TRBJ2-7|TRBV28
CASTAGTGWYEQYF
TGTGCCAGCACCGCCGGGACAGGGTGGTACGAGCAGTACTTC
>-|-|TRBJ1-1|TRBV28
CASSLRQNTEAFF
TGTGCCAGCAGTTTGCGGCAGAACACTGAAGCTTTCTTT
>once|-|TRBJ1-2|TRBV5-5
CASSLTPGGYGYTF
TGTGCCAGCAGCTTGACCCCCGGTGGCTATGGCTACACCTTC
>-|-|TRBJ2-7|TRBV24-1
CATSVSRGRGTYEQYF
TGTGCCACCAGTGTATCTCGGGGGAGAGGTACCTACGAGCAGTACTTC
>once|TRBD1|TRBJ1-2|TRBV7-9
CASSLAIIGPTGDGGYTF
TGTGCCAGCAGCTTAGCCATCATCGGCCCTACAGGGGATGGAGGCTACACCTTC
>-|TRBD2|TRBJ2-3|TRBV7-9
CASRSSGSGTDTQYF
TGTGCCAGCAGATCTAGCGGGAGCGGAACAGATACGCAGTATTTT
>-|-|TRBJ1-5|TRBV19
CASSIQDTNQPQHF
TGTGCCAGTAGTATCCAGGACACCAATCAGCCCCAGCATTTT
>-|-|TRBJ2-1|TRBV5-1
CASSAAGSYNEQFF
TGCGCCAGCAGCGCAGCCGGGAGCTACAATGAGCAGTTCTTC
>-|-|TRBJ2-1|TRBV11-2
CASSRKISGTPGNEQFF
TGTGCCAGCAGCCGCAAAATATCCGGGACACCAGGGAATGAGCAGTTCTTC
>-|-|TRBJ2-4|TRBV28
CASSFTQAKNIQYF
TGTGCCAGCAGTTTTACCCAGGCCAAAAACATTCAGTACTTC
>-|-|TRBJ2-6|TRBV10-3
CAISDTGSSGANVLTF
TGTGCCATCAGTGACACTGGGAGCTCTGGGGCCAACGTCCTGACTTTC
>-|TRBD1|TRBJ1-1|TRBV6-5
CASSYSTGGMNTEAFF
TGTGCCAGCAGTTACTCGACAGGGGGCATGAACACTGAAGCTTTCTTT
>-|TRBD1|TRBJ1-5|TRBV2
CASSESTGIGNQPQHF
TGTGCCAGCAGTGAATCGACAGGGATAGGGAATCAGCCCCAGCATTTT
>-|-|TRBJ2-3|TRBV6-2/TRBV6-3
CASSSYADTQYF
TGTGCCAGCAGTTCCTATGCAGATACGCAGTATTTT
>-|TRBD1|TRBJ2-1|TRBV19
CASSIQQGDYNEQFF
TGTGCCAGTAGTATACAGCAGGGGGACTACAATGAGCAGTTCTTC
>-|-|TRBJ2-7|TRBV7-2
CASSLAWGTHEQYF
TGTGCCAGCAGCTTAGCGTGGGGCACCCACGAGCAGTACTTC
>-|TRBD2|TRBJ2-1|TRBV19
CASSIEASGLGEQFF
TGTGCCAGTAGTATAGAGGCTAGCGGCCTCGGTGAGCAGTTCTTC
>-|TRBD1|TRBJ2-7|TRBV7-6
CASSPRQGEQYF
TGTGCCAGCAGCCCCCGACAGGGCGAGCAGTACTTC
>-|TRBD1|TRBJ2-7|TRBV7-3
CASSLNRGDEQYF
TGTGCCAGCAGCTTAAACAGGGGGGACGAGCAGTACTTC
>-|-|TRBJ1-2|TRBV12-3/TRBV12-4
CASSLDFRYGYTF
TGTGCCAGCAGTTTAGATTTCCGCTATGGCTACACCTTC
>-|-|TRBJ2-6|TRBV4-2
CASSQGRAVGANVLTF
TGTGCCAGCAGCCAGGGCCGCGCAGTCGGGGCCAACGTCCTGACTTTC
>-|TRBD2|TRBJ2-7|TRBV19
CASSVTSGSVYEQYF
TGTGCCAGTAGTGTAACTAGCGGGAGTGTCTACGAGCAGTACTTC
>once|-|TRBJ1-1|TRBV27
CASSSGIRGTEAFF
TGTGCCAGCAGTTCGGGGATACGGGGCACTGAAGCTTTCTTT
>-|-|TRBJ2-7|TRBV5-1
CASSPAYEQYF
TGCGCCAGCAGCCCGGCCTACGAGCAGTACTTC
>-|TRBD2|TRBJ2-1|TRBV28
CASLEAGGAYNEQFF
TGTGCCAGCCTGGAGGCGGGGGGCGCCTACAATGAGCAGTTCTTC
>-|TRBD1|TRBJ2-1|TRBV7-9
CASRHGTGVVEQFF
TGTGCCAGCAGACACGGCACAGGGGTCGTTGAGCAGTTCTTC
>-|TRBD1|TRBJ1-1|TRBV19
CASSPKTGTGATEAFF
TGTGCCAGTAGCCCAAAAACTGGGACAGGGGCCACTGAAGCTTTCTTT
>few|TRBD2|TRBJ2-1|TRBV7-8
CASSLDSGRAQRSYNEQFF
TGTGCCAGCAGCTTAGATAGCGGGAGGGCCCAACGCTCCTACAATGAGCAGTTCTTC